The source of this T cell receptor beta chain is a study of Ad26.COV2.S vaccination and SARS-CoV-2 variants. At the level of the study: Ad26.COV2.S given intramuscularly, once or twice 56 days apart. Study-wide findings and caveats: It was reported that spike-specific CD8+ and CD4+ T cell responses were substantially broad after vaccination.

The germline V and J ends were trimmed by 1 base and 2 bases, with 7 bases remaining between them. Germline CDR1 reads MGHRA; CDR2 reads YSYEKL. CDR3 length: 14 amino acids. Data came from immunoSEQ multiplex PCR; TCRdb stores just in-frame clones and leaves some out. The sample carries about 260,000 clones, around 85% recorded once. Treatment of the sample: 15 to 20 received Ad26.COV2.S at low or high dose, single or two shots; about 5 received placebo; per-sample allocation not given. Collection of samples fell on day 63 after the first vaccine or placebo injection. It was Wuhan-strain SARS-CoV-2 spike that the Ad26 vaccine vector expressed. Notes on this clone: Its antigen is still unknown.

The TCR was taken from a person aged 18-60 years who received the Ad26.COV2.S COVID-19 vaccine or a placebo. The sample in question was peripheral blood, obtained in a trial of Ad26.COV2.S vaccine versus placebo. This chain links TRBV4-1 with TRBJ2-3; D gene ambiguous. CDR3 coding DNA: TGCGCCAGCAGCCAAGGGCTACCCACAGATACGCAGTATTTT. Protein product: CASSQGLPTDTQYF.